Below are 9 T cell receptor beta chains sequenced from a single sample in a study of vaccination and CD4 T cells after COVID-19. TCRdb fed the PCR reads into MiXCR, producing one record per CDR3 protein. The sample contains approximately 17,000 distinct CDR3 sequences, around 63% of which appear only once. The sequencing here drew on CD4+ T cells from blood, taken after SARS-CoV-2 vaccination. The receptors were gathered from a human donor who had recovered from COVID-19.

The rearrangement links TRBV7-8 to TRBJ1-5; D not certain. The germline V and J ends were trimmed by 4 bases and 4 bases, with 11 bases remaining between them. The CDR3 has 14 residues. Germline V CDR1 and CDR2: SGHVS, FQNEAQ. As DNA, the CDR3 is TGTGCCAGCAGCTCTGATCGGATGAATCAGCCCCAGCATTTT. Residues: CASSSDRMNQPQHF.

The genes are TRBV20-1 and TRBJ1-5, with 7 bases fitting TRBD1. Unmatched junction bases numbered 4, after V lost 3 bases and J lost 2 bases. CDR1 and CDR2 from the germline V gene are DFQATT and SNEGSKA (reference sequence). The CDR3 is 14 residues long. CDR3 coding DNA: TGCAGTGCTAGGGTGACAGGGCGCAATCAGCCCCAGCATTTT. Residues: CSARVTGRNQPQHF.

The rearrangement joins TRBV27 to TRBJ1-6, with TRBD1 as a possible D gene (6 bases). With 5 bases removed from V and 5 bases from J, the gap between germline ends came to 19 bases. This CDR3 contains 17 residues. Per the germline V gene, CDR1 is MNHEY and CDR2 is SMNVEV (reference sequence). CDR3 in amino acids: CASSQRGGRDNNSPLHF. The CDR3 DNA reads TGTGCCAGCAGTCAAAGGGGGGGCAGGGACAATAATTCACCCCTCCACTTT.

The chain couples TRBV5-4 to TRBJ2-7, with D unclear. This CDR3 is 14 amino acids long. Germline loops: CDR1 SGHNT, CDR2 YYREEE (reference sequence). V lost 4 bases, J lost 2 bases, and 13 bases lay in between. The CDR3 region is CASSLKNGAYEQYF. Here the CDR3 DNA reads TGTGCCAGCAGCCTCAAGAATGGCGCCTACGAGCAGTACTTC. The full variable domain, rest sourced from reference TRBV5-4 and TRBJ2-7, is ETGVTQSPTHLIKTRGQQVTLRCSSQSGHNTVSWYQQALGQGPQFIFQYYREEENGRGNFPPRFSGLQFPNYSSELNVNALELDDSALYLCASSLKNGAYEQYFGPGTRLTVT.

The gene calls are TRBV20-1 and TRBJ1-3; no reliable D call. Trimming took off 1 base at V and 0 bases at J, with 7 bases between the two ends. The CDR3 is 14 residues long. Germline-derived CDR1 and CDR2 are DFQATT and SNEGSKA (reference sequence). The CDR3 reads CSARGGSSGNTIYF. In DNA, the CDR3 is TGCAGTGCTAGAGGAGGGAGCTCTGGAAACACCATATATTTT.

This rearrangement joins TRBV7-9 to TRBJ2-1; 11 bases agree with TRBD2. V lost 5 bases, J lost 7 bases, and 13 bases stayed unmatched. The CDR3 spans 17 residues. Germline CDR1 and CDR2: SEHNR and FQNEAQ (reference sequence). The chain's CDR3 is CASSRTPGTSGRNEQFF. For the CDR3, the DNA is TGTGCCAGCAGCAGAACCCCGGGGACTAGCGGCCGGAATGAGCAGTTCTTC.

CDR3 sequence reads: CASSVGVGSYSNQPQHF. The CDR3 nucleotides read TGTGCCAGTAGTGTGGGGGTGGGTAGTTATAGCAATCAGCCCCAGCATTTT. The J gene is TRBJ1-5, the V gene TRBV19; D is possibly TRBD1 (5 bases). CDR3 length equals 17 residues. Trimming left V 5 bases short and J 0 bases short, with 17 bases between. Germline V CDR1 and CDR2: LNHDA, SQIVND (reference sequence). The full variable domain, completed using reference TRBV19 and TRBJ1-5, is DGGITQSPKYLFRKEGQNVTLSCEQNLNHDAMYWYRQDPGQGLRLIYYSQIVNDFQKGDIAEGYSVSREKKESFPLTVTSAQKNPTAFYLCASSVGVGSYSNQPQHFGDGTRLSIL.

The rearrangement joins TRBV10-1 to TRBJ2-1; D not resolved. CDR1 WNHNN and CDR2 SYGVQD come from the germline V gene (reference sequence). The V end lost 3 bases, the J end lost 0 bases, and 9 bases lay between the germline ends. The length of the CDR3 is 15 residues. CDR3 sequence (DNA): TGCGCCAGCAGTGATGGGCACGACTCCTACAATGAGCAGTTCTTC. It is translated as CASSDGHDSYNEQFF.

This clonotype was observed a handful of times. This chain joins TRBV20-1 and TRBJ1-2; a weak D match, TRBD1 (6 bases). V lost 0 bases to trimming and J lost 0 bases, with 14 bases between them. The CDR3 sequence is 16 residues long. Germline values: CDR1 DFQATT, CDR2 SNEGSKA (reference sequence). CDR3 nucleotide sequence: TGCAGTGCTAGAGACAGGGGCCCGGGGACTAACTATGGCTACACCTTC. Protein sequence: CSARDRGPGTNYGYTF.